The entry that follows covers one TCR beta chain sequence. Trimming removed 5 bases at V and 5 bases at J, with 10 bases between. Germline V CDR1 and CDR2: SGHVS, FNYEAQ. This CDR3 is built from 13 residues. The sample belongs to a study of radiotherapy plus CTLA-4 blockade in lung cancer. The method was immunoSEQ multiplex PCR; TCRdb's version includes in-frame clones alone and lacks a portion of them. The sample yields about 120,000 clones, 90% seen once. CTLA-4 blockade using ipilimumab, together with focal radiation, was received by patients with chemo-refractory metastatic non-small-cell lung cancer.

Sequenced here: peripheral blood, sampled from a patient treated with radiotherapy plus ipilimumab. This clonotype was sampled from a human donor with non-small cell lung cancer that progressed on radiotherapy plus ipilimumab. This chain links TRBV7-6 with TRBJ2-1, with a tentative D call TRBD2 (6 bases). Written as DNA, the CDR3 is TGTGCCAGCAGCCACGGGACTGACAATGAGCAGTTCTTC. Amino acids: CASSHGTDNEQFF.